This T cell receptor (beta chain) originates from a study of identical twins (dated by TCRdb to 2016 to 2017). With respect to the entire study: To test whether fetal clonotypes persist, the study used deep sequencing on TCR alpha and beta repertoires from monozygotic twins, unrelated adults of various ages, and cord blood. To rule out contamination, replicate twin experiments were performed at different times with different library preparation protocols. Overall study outcomes, separate from this receptor: Compared with coincidental sharing between unrelated individuals, an excess of low generation-probability sequences was observed among out-of-frame TCR alpha sequences shared between twins. A weaker excess of twin sharing was found in beta out-of-frame sequences because the signal-to-noise ratio was lowered by fewer shared sequences. Abundant cord blood beta clonotypes had fewer insertions, young adult naive repertoires showed a similar but weaker trend, and memory repertoires showed no such trend. Invariant T cells such as MAIT and iNKT could partly confound zero-insertion analyses, though diverse VJ usage argued against this for most clonotypes. Because the same donors could not be followed over many years, the conclusions relied on cross-sectional statistical analysis. Recombination models systematically underestimated out-of-frame TCR alpha sharing in monozygotic twins but agreed with sharing between unrelated individuals.

To note about this clonotype: It has no known antigen specificity. No quality values exist for individual bases; no much larger clone is one base distant.

Only healthy Caucasian donors were included. The twin cohort comprised three pairs of female monozygotic twins, all aged roughly 18 to 29 years. Peripheral blood mononuclear cells were the source from which RNA for the TCR libraries was isolated. Library method: 5' RACE. The run used an Illumina HiSeq 2000. Template switching introduced a universal primer binding site; the final cDNA contained a unique molecular identifier, enabling accurate counting of TCR cDNA molecules. Specific primers in the conserved constant-segment region were used to synthesize first-strand cDNA for TCR alpha and beta chains. Each cDNA library was double barcoded, with a SMART-Mk sample barcode plus Illumina barcodes, to control for contamination. Two successive PCR steps introduced TruSeq adapter sequences along with Illumina sample barcodes. TCR alpha and beta cDNA libraries were sequenced on the Illumina HiSeq platform with custom primers. The authors' analysis ran thus. Unique molecular identifiers were extracted from raw reads with MiGEC, and CDR3 positions were determined with MiXCR. For each individual, recombination models were inferred using an EM algorithm with the repgenHMM and IGoR tools. The analysis of shared clonotypes was done with the tcR package in R, with sharing normalized by the product of cloneset sizes. To study raw recombination without the effects of thymic and clonal selection, out-of-frame nonproductive sequences were analyzed. Starting from the raw public reads, TCRdb applied fastp trimming at Q25, assembled clones with MiXCR and retained in-frame beta chains. Every distinct CDR3 protein forms one entry, paired with its most common genes and DNA. TCRdb assigned the V and J calls; the authors' analysis was not used. The sample records some 730,000 distinct CDR3 sequences, 18% of which are singletons. 10% to 15% of the sample is held by the ten biggest clonotypes.

The CDR1 and CDR2 encoded by the germline V gene are SGHRS and YFSETQ. Reading from cysteine to phenylalanine, the CDR3 counts 14 amino acids. This entry keeps only the CDR3 DNA: 42 bases, framed from base 1. The V end gives up 2 bases and the J end 7 bases, leaving 8 bases in the junction not matched to a gene. These data were also reused for a study on T cells expressing NK-cell markers. The second paper further reports: About 8 donors provided sorted CD3+CD56+NKG2C+, CD3+CD56+NKG2C- and CD3+CD56-NKG2C+ T-cell subsets, whose TCR beta-chain repertoires were profiled. Seven of the eight sequenced donors were HCMV-seropositive and one was HCMV-seronegative. In several experiments an anti-gammadeltaTCR antibody was added to restrict sorting to alphabetaTCR-expressing T cells. In roughly 6 donors, the dominant CD3+CD56+NKG2C+ clonotypes were among the top 10 CD8+ clonotypes and accounted for roughly 1.0-7.5% of CD8+ T cells. Those dominant clonotypes were again the most abundant among CD3+CD56-NKG2C+ cells in a few donors, at about 25-65%. Whether the expanded NKG2C-expressing T cell clones were specific for HCMV antigens remained unclear. All eight donors whose samples were sequenced were randomly selected healthy volunteers, three of them men and five women. To determine HCMV serostatus, a commercial ELISA kit was used to detect HCMV-specific IgG in serum. Bulk peripheral blood T-cell repertoires were additionally sequenced from unsorted PBMC for 5 or 6 donors. Reads were demultiplexed and grouped by UMI with MIGEC, and clonotypes were assembled and quantified with MiTCR. To exclude erroneous sequences, only TCR cDNA sequences supported by at least two reads were retained. The tcR package was used for downstream repertoire analysis, and clonotypes were matched across fractions by CDR3 nucleotide sequence plus V segment. VDJmatch was used to annotate antigen specificity against VDJdb, with one amino acid substitution in CDR3 allowed.

Source material: PBMCs. The clonotype was recovered from a young woman in good health. Recombination linked TRBV5-1 to TRBJ2-7; 8 bases in the junction line up with TRBD2. Read as DNA, the sequence is TGCGCCAGCAGCTTAAGCGGGAGCGCGGGGGAGCAGTACTTC. It translates to CASSLSGSAGEQYF.